This record covers a single TCR beta chain. The antigen remains unidentified. The sample is drawn from a study of Ad26.COV2.S vaccination and SARS-CoV-2 variants. Whole-study results and caveats: Placebo recipients showed lower spike-specific TCR breadth than vaccinees.

Sequenced by immunoSEQ multiplex PCR; TCRdb stores in-frame clones only, minus some. The table includes just over 350,000 clones, 92% detected once. The CDR3 covers 15 residues. V dropped 6 bases and J dropped 0 bases, with 15 bases sitting between them. CDR1 is MNHNY and CDR2 is SVGAGI in the germline V gene (reference sequence). The input for sequencing was peripheral blood, taken after recovery from COVID-19. The gene calls are TRBV6-6 and TRBJ2-7; tentative D call: TRBD1 (6 bases). This TCR derives from a human donor who had recovered from COVID-19. The CDR3, as DNA: TGTGCCAGCAGCACCGGGACACAAAGCTCCTACGAGCAGTACTTC. It specifies CASSTGTQSSYEQYF.